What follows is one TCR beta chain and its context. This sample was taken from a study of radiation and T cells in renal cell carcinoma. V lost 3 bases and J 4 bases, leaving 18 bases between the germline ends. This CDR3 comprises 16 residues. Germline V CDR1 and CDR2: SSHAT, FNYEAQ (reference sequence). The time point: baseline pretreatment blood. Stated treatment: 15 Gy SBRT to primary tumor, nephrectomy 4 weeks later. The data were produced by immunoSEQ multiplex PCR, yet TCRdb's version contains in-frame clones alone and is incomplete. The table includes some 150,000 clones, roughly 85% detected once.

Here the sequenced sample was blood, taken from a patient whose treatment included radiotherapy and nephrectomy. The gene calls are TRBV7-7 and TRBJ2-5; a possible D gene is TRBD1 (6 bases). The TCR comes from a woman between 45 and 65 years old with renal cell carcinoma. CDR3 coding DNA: TGTGCCAGCAGCTTGACCCCGGGACACTTTTTAGAGACCCAGTACTTC. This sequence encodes CASSLTPGHFLETQYF.